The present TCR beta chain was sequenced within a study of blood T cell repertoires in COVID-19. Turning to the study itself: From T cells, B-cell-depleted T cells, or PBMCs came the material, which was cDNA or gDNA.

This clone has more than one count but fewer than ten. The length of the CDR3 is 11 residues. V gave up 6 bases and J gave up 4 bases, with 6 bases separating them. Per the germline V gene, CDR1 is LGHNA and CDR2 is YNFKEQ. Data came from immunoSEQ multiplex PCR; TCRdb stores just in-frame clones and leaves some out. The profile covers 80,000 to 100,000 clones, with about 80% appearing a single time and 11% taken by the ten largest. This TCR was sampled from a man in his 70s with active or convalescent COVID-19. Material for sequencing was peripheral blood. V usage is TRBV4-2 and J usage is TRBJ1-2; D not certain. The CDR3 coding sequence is TGTGCCAGCAGTAACAGCTATGGCTACACCTTC. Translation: CASSNSYGYTF.